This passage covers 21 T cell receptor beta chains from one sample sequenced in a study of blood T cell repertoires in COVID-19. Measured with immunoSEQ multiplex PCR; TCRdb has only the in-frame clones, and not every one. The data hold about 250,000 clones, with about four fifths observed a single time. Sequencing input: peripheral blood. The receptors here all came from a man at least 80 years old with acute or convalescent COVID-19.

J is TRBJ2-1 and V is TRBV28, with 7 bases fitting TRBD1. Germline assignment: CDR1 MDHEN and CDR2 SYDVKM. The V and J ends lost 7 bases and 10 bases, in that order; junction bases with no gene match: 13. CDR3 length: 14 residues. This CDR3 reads CASTPQGLQWEQFF. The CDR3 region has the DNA TGTGCCAGCACCCCACAGGGGTTACAATGGGAGCAGTTCTTC.

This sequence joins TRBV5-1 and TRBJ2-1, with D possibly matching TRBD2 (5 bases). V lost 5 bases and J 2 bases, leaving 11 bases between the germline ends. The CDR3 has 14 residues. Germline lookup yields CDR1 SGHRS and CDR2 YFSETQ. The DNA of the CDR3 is TGCGCCAGCAGAGCGGCGGAGACCTACAATGAGCAGTTCTTC. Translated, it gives CASRAAETYNEQFF.

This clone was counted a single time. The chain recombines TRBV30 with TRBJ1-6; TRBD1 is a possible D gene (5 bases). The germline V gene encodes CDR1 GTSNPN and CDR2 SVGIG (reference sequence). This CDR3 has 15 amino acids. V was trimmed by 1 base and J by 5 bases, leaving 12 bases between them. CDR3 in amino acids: CAWSATGVNNSPLHF. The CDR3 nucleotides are TGTGCCTGGAGTGCCACAGGTGTTAATAATTCACCCCTCCACTTT.

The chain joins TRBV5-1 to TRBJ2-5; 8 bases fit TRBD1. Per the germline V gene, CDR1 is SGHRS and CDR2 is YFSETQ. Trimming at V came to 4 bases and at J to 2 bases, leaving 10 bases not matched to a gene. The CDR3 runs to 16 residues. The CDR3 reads CASSTGRTGRQETQYF. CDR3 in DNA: TGCGCCAGCAGCACCGGACGGACAGGGAGACAAGAGACCCAGTACTTC. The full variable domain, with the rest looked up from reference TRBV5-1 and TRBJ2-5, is KAGVTQTPRYLIKTRGQQVTLSCSPISGHRSVSWYQQTPGQGLQFLFEYFSETQRNKGNFPGRFSGRQFSNSRSEMNVSTLELGDSALYLCASSTGRTGRQETQYFGPGTRLLVL.

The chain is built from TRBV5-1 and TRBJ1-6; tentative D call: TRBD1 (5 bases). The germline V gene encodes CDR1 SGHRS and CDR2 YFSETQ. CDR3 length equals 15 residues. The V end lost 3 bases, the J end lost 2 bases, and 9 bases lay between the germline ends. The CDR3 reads CASSWSGAYNSPLHF. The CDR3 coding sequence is TGCGCCAGCAGCTGGTCGGGGGCCTATAATTCACCCCTCCACTTT.

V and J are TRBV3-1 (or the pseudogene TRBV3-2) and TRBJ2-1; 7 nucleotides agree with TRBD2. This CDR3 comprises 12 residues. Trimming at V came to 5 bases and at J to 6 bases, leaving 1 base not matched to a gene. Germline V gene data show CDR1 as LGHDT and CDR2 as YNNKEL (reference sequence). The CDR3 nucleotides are TGTGCCAGCAGCGGGGGGGGCAATGAGCAGTTCTTC. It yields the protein CASSGGGNEQFF.

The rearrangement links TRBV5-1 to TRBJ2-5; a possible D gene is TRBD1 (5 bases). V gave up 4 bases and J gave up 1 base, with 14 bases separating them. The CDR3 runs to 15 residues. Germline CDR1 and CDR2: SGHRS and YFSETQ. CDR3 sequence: CASSGHGESQETQYF. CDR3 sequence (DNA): TGCGCCAGCAGCGGACATGGAGAAAGCCAAGAGACCCAGTACTTC.

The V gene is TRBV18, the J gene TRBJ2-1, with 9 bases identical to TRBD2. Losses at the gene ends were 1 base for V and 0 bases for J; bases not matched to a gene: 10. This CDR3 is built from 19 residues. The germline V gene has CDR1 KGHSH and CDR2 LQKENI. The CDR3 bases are TGTGCCAGCTCACCACTCAGGACTAGCGTGCGGGGCTCCTACAATGAGCAGTTCTTC. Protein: CASSPLRTSVRGSYNEQFF. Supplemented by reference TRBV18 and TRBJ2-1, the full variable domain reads NAGVMQNPRHLVRRRGQEARLRCSPMKGHSHVYWYRQLPEEGLKFMVYLQKENIIDESGMPKERFSAEFPKEGPSILRIQQVVRGDSAAYFCASSPLRTSVRGSYNEQFFGPGTRLTVL.

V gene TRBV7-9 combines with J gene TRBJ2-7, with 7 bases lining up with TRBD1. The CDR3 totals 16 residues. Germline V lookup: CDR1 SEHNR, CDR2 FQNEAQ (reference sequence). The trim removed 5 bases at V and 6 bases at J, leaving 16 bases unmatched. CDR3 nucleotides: TGTGCCAGCAGCACCCCTGGGACAGCCAGTAGACTCGAGCAGTACTTC. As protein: CASSTPGTASRLEQYF.

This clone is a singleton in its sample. CDR3 residues: CASSVTGNTEAFF. The CDR3 nucleotides are TGTGCCAGCAGCGTGACAGGGAACACTGAAGCTTTCTTT. This sequence joins TRBV11-2 and TRBJ1-1, with a tentative D call TRBD1 (6 bases). Per the germline V gene, CDR1 is SGHAT and CDR2 is FQNNGV. CDR3 length: 13 residues. Deletions cut 5 bases from V and 1 base from J, with 8 bases between.

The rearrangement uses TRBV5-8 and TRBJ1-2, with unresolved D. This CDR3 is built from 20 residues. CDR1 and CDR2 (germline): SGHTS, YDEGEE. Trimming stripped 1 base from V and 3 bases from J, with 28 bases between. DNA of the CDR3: TGTGCCAGCAGCTTGCCCTTCTCCGGCTGGCGGGTATCCCTTTACTATGGCTACACCTTC. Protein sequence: CASSLPFSGWRVSLYYGYTF.

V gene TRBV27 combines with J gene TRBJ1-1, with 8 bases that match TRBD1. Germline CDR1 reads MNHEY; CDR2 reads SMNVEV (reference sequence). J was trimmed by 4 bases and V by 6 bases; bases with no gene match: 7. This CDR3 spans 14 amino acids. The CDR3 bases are TGTGCCAGCAGATCACGACAGGGGAGCACTGAAGCTTTCTTT. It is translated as CASRSRQGSTEAFF.

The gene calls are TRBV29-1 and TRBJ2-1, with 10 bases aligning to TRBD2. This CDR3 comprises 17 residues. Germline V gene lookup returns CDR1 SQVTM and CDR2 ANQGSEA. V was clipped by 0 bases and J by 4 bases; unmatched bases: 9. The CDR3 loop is CSVEERVAGGPYNEQFF. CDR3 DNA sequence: TGCAGCGTTGAAGAGCGGGTAGCGGGAGGCCCATACAATGAGCAGTTCTTC.

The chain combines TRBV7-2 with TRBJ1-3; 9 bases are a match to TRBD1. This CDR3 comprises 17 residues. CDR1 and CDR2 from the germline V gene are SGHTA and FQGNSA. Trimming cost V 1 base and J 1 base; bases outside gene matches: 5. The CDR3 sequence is CASSLVGTGLSGNTIYF. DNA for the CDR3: TGTGCCAGCAGCTTAGTGGGGACAGGGTTGTCTGGAAACACCATATATTTT.

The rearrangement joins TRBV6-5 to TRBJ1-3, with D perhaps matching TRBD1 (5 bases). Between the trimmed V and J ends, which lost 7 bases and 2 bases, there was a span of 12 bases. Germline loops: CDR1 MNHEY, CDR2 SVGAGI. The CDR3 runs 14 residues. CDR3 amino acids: CASTGGAAGNTIYF. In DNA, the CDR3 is TGTGCCAGCACCGGGGGTGCCGCTGGAAACACCATATATTTT.

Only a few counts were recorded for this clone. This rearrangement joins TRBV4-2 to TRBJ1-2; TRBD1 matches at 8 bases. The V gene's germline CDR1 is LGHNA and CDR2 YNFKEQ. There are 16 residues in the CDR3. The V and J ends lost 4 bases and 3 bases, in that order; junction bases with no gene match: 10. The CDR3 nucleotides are TGTGCCAGCAGCCTATCCGGCTCGACAGGGGACTATGGCTACACCTTC. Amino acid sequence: CASSLSGSTGDYGYTF.

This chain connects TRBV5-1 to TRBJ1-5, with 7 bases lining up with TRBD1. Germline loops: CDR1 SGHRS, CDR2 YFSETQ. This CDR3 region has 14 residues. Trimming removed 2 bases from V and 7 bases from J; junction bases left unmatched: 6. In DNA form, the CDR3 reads TGCGCCAGCAGCTTCGCATCAGGGGGGCAGCCCCAGCATTTT. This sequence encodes CASSFASGGQPQHF.

The CDR3 nucleotides are TGTGCTGCTACAAGCGGGGGGGACACAGATACGCAGTATTTT. Translated: CAATSGGDTDTQYF. The rearrangement links TRBV5-4 to TRBJ2-3, with 10 bases identical to TRBD2. The germline V gene encodes CDR1 SGHNT and CDR2 YYREEE (reference sequence). CDR3 length: 14 residues.

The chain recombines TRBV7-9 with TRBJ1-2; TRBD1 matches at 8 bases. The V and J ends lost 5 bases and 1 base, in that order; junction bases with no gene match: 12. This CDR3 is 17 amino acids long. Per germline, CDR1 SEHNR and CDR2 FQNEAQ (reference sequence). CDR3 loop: CASSPPFRTGINYGYTF. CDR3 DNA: TGTGCCAGCAGCCCCCCATTTCGGACAGGGATTAACTATGGCTACACCTTC.

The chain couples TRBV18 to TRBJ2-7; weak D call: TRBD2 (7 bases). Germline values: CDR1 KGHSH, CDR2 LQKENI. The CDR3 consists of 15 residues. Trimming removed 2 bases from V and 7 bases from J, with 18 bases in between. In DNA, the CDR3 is TGTGCCAGCTCACCAAGGGGGGGACACCCTCGGGAGCAGTACTTC. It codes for CASSPRGGHPREQYF.

In DNA, the CDR3 is TGTGCCAGCAGTGAAAGGGGCAGGGGTAATTCACCCCTCCACTTT. This gives the protein CASSERGRGNSPLHF. The V gene is TRBV2, the J gene TRBJ1-6; D is perhaps TRBD1 (6 bases). CDR1 is SNHLY and CDR2 is FYNNEI in the germline V gene. The CDR3 runs 15 residues. Trimming removed 2 bases at V and 6 bases at J, with 11 bases between.